One and the same sample provided the 21 T cell receptor beta chains below, sequenced in a study of blood T cell repertoires in COVID-19. Only in-frame clones appear in the TCRdb table, and some are missing; sequencing was by immunoSEQ multiplex PCR. The sample includes about 460,000 clones, approximately 90% of them seen just once. Sequencing was done on a sample of PBMCs or T cells enriched from blood (not recorded which). Source of these receptors: a woman aged 55 to 70 who had recovered from COVID-19.

The chain couples TRBV19 to TRBJ1-5; tentative D call: TRBD1 (6 bases). The CDR3 consists of 14 residues. CDR1 and CDR2 (germline): LNHDA, SQIVND (reference sequence). V was cut by 8 bases and J by 4 bases, with 15 bases left in between. The CDR3 reads CASSAGTNNQPQHF. As DNA, the CDR3 is TGTGCCAGTTCAGCCGGGACAAATAATCAGCCCCAGCATTTT. The full variable domain, completed using reference TRBV19 and TRBJ1-5, is DGGITQSPKYLFRKEGQNVTLSCEQNLNHDAMYWYRQDPGQGLRLIYYSQIVNDFQKGDIAEGYSVSREKKESFPLTVTSAQKNPTAFYLCASSAGTNNQPQHFGDGTRLSIL.

The chain links TRBV12-3 or TRBV12-4 to TRBJ1-6; 8 nucleotides agree with TRBD1. V trimming: 6 bases; J trimming: 10 bases; junction bases outside the gene matches: 5. This CDR3 region has 13 residues. The CDR3 nucleotides read TGTGCCAGCAGCGGACAGGGAGGGTCACCCCTCCACTTT. It codes for CASSGQGGSPLHF.

This chain connects TRBV3-1 (or the pseudogene TRBV3-2) to TRBJ2-2, with D possibly TRBD1 on 6 matching bases. V shed 4 bases and J shed 1 base, with 10 bases lying between them. Germline V gene data show CDR1 as LGHDT and CDR2 as YNNKEL (reference sequence). The CDR3 runs to 15 residues. The CDR3, as DNA: TGTGCCAGCAGCCTCGGGACACTGAACACCGGGGAGCTGTTTTTT. Translating gives CASSLGTLNTGELFF.

The table lists this clone with a count of one. The J gene is TRBJ1-5, the V gene TRBV24-1; 10 bases align to TRBD1. Losses at the gene ends were 3 bases for V and 5 bases for J; bases not matched to a gene: 6. The CDR3 has 16 amino acids. Per germline, CDR1 KGHDR and CDR2 SFDVKD. The CDR3 bases are TGTGCCACCAGTGATCCCGGGACAGGGGACGATCAGCCCCAGCATTTT. Amino acid sequence: CATSDPGTGDDQPQHF.

This sequence joins TRBV7-2 and TRBJ1-1; D unresolved. The CDR3 has 13 amino acids. V shed 3 bases and J shed 4 bases, with 9 bases lying between them. Germline V gene data show CDR1 as SGHTA and CDR2 as FQGNSA. The CDR3 region has the DNA TGTGCCAGCAGCTTTAGCGTAGGCACTGAAGCTTTCTTT. It is translated as CASSFSVGTEAFF. Supplemented by reference TRBV7-2 and TRBJ1-1, the full variable domain reads GAGVSQSPSNKVTEKGKDVELRCDPISGHTALYWYRQSLGQGLEFLIYFQGNSAPDKSGLPSDRFSAERTGGSVSTLTIQRTQQEDSAVYLCASSFSVGTEAFFGQGTRLTVV.

The rearrangement uses TRBV5-4 and TRBJ2-5, with TRBD1 as a possible D gene (5 bases). Trimming cost V 3 bases and J 2 bases, with 11 bases left between them. CDR3 length equals 14 residues. From germline, CDR1 is SGHNT and CDR2 YYREEE (reference sequence). DNA of the CDR3: TGTGCCAGCAGCTCCAGGGCGGTACAAGAGACCCAGTACTTC. This translates into CASSSRAVQETQYF.

The chain has TRBV29-1 and TRBJ1-1; TRBD1 aligns across 7 bases. The junction had 8 bases not matched to a gene; V was cut back by 7 bases and J by 0 bases. This CDR3 comprises 14 residues. Per germline, CDR1 SQVTM and CDR2 ANQGSEA. CDR3 amino acids: CSARTGVMNTEAFF. DNA of the CDR3: TGCAGCGCCAGAACAGGGGTTATGAACACTGAAGCTTTCTTT.

The V call is TRBV6-5, the J call TRBJ2-7; possible D gene TRBD1, 5 bases. Trimming removed 5 bases from V and 0 bases from J, with 11 bases in between. CDR3 length equals 14 residues. CDR1 MNHEY and CDR2 SVGAGI come from the germline V gene. The CDR3 sequence: CASSRQTPSYEQYV. For the CDR3, the DNA is TGTGCCAGCAGTCGACAGACACCCTCCTACGAGCAGTACGTC.

This chain connects TRBV19 to TRBJ2-1, with unresolved D. V was cut by 5 bases and J by 7 bases, with 9 bases left in between. The CDR3 contains 12 residues. The germline gives CDR1 LNHDA, CDR2 SQIVND (reference sequence). CDR3: CASSPTVNEQFF. CDR3 coding DNA: TGTGCCAGTAGTCCCACAGTGAATGAGCAGTTCTTC. Filled out from reference TRBV19 and TRBJ2-1, the complete variable domain reads DGGITQSPKYLFRKEGQNVTLSCEQNLNHDAMYWYRQDPGQGLRLIYYSQIVNDFQKGDIAEGYSVSREKKESFPLTVTSAQKNPTAFYLCASSPTVNEQFFGPGTRLTVL.

The chain uses TRBV6-5 and TRBJ2-7, with 7 bases fitting TRBD1. The CDR3 contains 14 residues. Trimming cost V 2 bases and J 5 bases; bases outside gene matches: 6. From germline, CDR1 is MNHEY and CDR2 SVGAGI. CDR3 nucleotide sequence: TGTGCCAGCAGTTACGACAGGGAATTTGACGAGCAGTACTTC. As protein: CASSYDREFDEQYF.

V and J are TRBV19 and TRBJ1-2; 7 nucleotides match TRBD1. Germline assignment: CDR1 LNHDA and CDR2 SQIVND (reference sequence). V was pared by 3 bases and J by 8 bases, with 27 bases of the junction left unmatched. This CDR3 spans 20 amino acids. CDR3 in DNA: TGTGCCAGTAGTATGGCCCCAAGATCTGGGACAGTCTCAAGAGGGATCGGCTACACCTTC. This sequence encodes CASSMAPRSGTVSRGIGYTF.

This sequence joins TRBV6-5 and TRBJ2-7, with 7 bases identical to TRBD2. Trimming removed 7 bases from V and 0 bases from J; junction bases left unmatched: 9. The CDR3 is 15 amino acids. Germline V lookup: CDR1 MNHEY, CDR2 SVGAGI. CDR3 in amino acids: CASTLLAGASYEQYF. In DNA form, the CDR3 reads TGTGCCAGCACCTTATTAGCGGGTGCCTCCTACGAGCAGTACTTC.

The chain links TRBV7-2 to TRBJ1-1; 8 bases fit TRBD1. The CDR3 has 14 residues. Per the germline V gene, CDR1 is SGHTA and CDR2 is FQGNSA. V lost 5 bases and J lost 3; bases outside the gene matches: 5. The CDR3 nucleotides are TGTGCCAGCAGCCGCACAGGGGGGCACACTGAAGCTTTCTTT. This sequence encodes CASSRTGGHTEAFF.

This clone was recorded only once. The chain couples TRBV28 to TRBJ2-2, with TRBD2 identical over 9 bases. CDR3 length: 16 amino acids. J lost 5 bases, V lost 3 bases, and 7 bases had no gene match. Germline loops: CDR1 MDHEN, CDR2 SYDVKM. The CDR3 DNA sequence: TGTGCCAGCAGTTTGGGGGCGGGGGGGCAGACCGGGGAGCTGTTTTTT. This codes for CASSLGAGGQTGELFF.

The chain recombines TRBV29-1 with TRBJ2-3; 8 bases are shared with TRBD1. The V segment lost 7 bases and the J segment 8 bases; nucleotides outside the gene matches: 14. Germline V lookup: CDR1 SQVTM, CDR2 ANQGSEA. This CDR3 has 14 amino acids. The CDR3 spells CSANPGQVPTTQYF. The CDR3 DNA is TGCAGCGCCAATCCGGGACAGGTACCGACTACGCAGTATTTT.

This clone was detected only once. The chain recombines TRBV13 with TRBJ2-7; TRBD1 matches 8 bases. This CDR3 comprises 16 residues. The germline V gene has CDR1 PRHDT and CDR2 FYEKMQ (reference sequence). V shed 0 bases, J shed 3 bases, and the junction held 7 bases outside the gene matches. The CDR3 loop reads CASSLGRAGGRYEQYV. CDR3 bases: TGTGCCAGCAGCTTAGGCCGGGCAGGGGGCCGCTACGAGCAGTACGTC.

This chain joins TRBV12-3 or TRBV12-4 and TRBJ1-1, with 8 bases aligning to TRBD1. Unmatched junction bases numbered 9, after V lost 6 bases and J lost 9 bases. There are 13 residues in the CDR3. CDR3 bases: TGTGCCAGCAGGGGGACAGGCGGGAATCAAGCTTTCTTT. It is translated as CASRGTGGNQAFF.

The chain carries TRBV19 and TRBJ1-2, with D perhaps matching TRBD1 (5 bases). The germline V gene encodes CDR1 LNHDA and CDR2 SQIVND (reference sequence). Trimming shortened V by 4 bases and J by 0 bases, and 15 bases separated the two germline ends. CDR3 size: 16 residues. DNA of the CDR3: TGTGCCAGTAGTACCCGGACATATCGAGCTAACTATGGCTACACCTTC. The encoded protein is CASSTRTYRANYGYTF.

The chain couples TRBV4-2 to TRBJ1-5; perhaps TRBD1 as D (6 bases). This CDR3 is built from 18 residues. Germline V lookup: CDR1 LGHNA, CDR2 YNFKEQ. V lost 1 base to trimming and J lost 3 bases, with 19 bases between them. The CDR3 region is CASSQGKGVDGANQPQHF. In DNA form, the CDR3 reads TGTGCCAGCAGCCAAGGGAAGGGGGTTGATGGGGCCAATCAGCCCCAGCATTTT.

CDR3 residues: CASSWAYSPLHF. DNA for the CDR3: TGTGCCAGCAGTTGGGCCTATTCACCCCTCCACTTT. The chain employs TRBV7-2 and TRBJ1-6, with D unclear. The CDR3 length is 12 residues. CDR1 and CDR2 from the germline V gene are SGHTA and FQGNSA. Trimming removed 6 bases at V and 8 bases at J, with 8 bases between.

V and J are TRBV6-1 and TRBJ1-2; TRBD1 is a possible D gene (5 bases). Trimming removed 0 bases at V and 8 bases at J, with 16 bases between. Germline CDR1 reads MNHNS; CDR2 reads SASEGT. This CDR3 comprises 15 residues. CDR3 sequence: CASSEAGAGTRGYTF. CDR3 nucleotide sequence: TGTGCCAGCAGTGAAGCTGGGGCAGGCACTCGGGGCTACACCTTC.